One sample yielded the 14 T cell receptor beta chains listed below, sequenced in a study of brain metastases from non-small cell lung cancer. TCRdb's copy holds only in-frame clones and misses some; the assay was immunoSEQ multiplex PCR. The table shows 4,000 to 4,500 clones, with just over 85% occurring only once. Material: primary lung tumor tissue. The receptors here all came from a donor at least 40 years old with non-small cell lung cancer.

Here the CDR3 reads CATSRGGGPKNTGELFF. CDR3 nucleotide sequence: TGTGCCACCAGCAGAGGGGGAGGCCCCAAGAACACCGGGGAGCTGTTTTTT. The chain employs TRBV15 and TRBJ2-2; the D gene is possibly TRBD2 (6 bases). The germline V gene encodes CDR1 LNHNV and CDR2 YYDKDF (reference sequence). V was clipped by 1 base and J by 1 base, with 13 bases between them. The CDR3 is 17 amino acids.

V usage is TRBV19 and J usage is TRBJ2-3; weak D call: TRBD2 (5 bases). Trimming shortened V by 3 bases and J by 11 bases, and 12 bases separated the two germline ends. The CDR3 is 12 amino acids. Germline CDR1 LNHDA, CDR2 SQIVND (reference sequence). Written as DNA, the CDR3 is TGTGCCAGTAGTATTCGGGAAGGGAAGCAGTATTTT. Protein sequence: CASSIREGKQYF.

The chain carries TRBV5-4 and TRBJ1-1, with TRBD1 as a possible D gene (5 bases). Per germline, CDR1 SGHNT and CDR2 YYREEE (reference sequence). V was cut by 0 bases and J by 0 bases, with 9 bases left in between. The CDR3 consists of 15 residues. CDR3 loop: CASSLAGGLNTEAFF. The CDR3 region has the DNA TGTGCCAGCAGCTTGGCCGGGGGACTGAACACTGAAGCTTTCTTT.

The chain combines TRBV9 with TRBJ2-3; 9 nucleotides align to TRBD1. This CDR3 has 16 residues. The germline V gene has CDR1 SGDLS and CDR2 YYNGEE. The trim removed 3 bases at V and 0 bases at J, leaving 5 bases unmatched. CDR3 sequence (DNA): TGTGCCAGCAGCGGAGCCGGGACAGGGAGCACAGATACGCAGTATTTT. Protein sequence: CASSGAGTGSTDTQYF. Variable domain in full (rest from reference TRBV9 and TRBJ2-3): DSGVTQTPKHLITATGQRVTLRCSPRSGDLSVYWYQQSLDQGLQFLIQYYNGEERAKGNILERFSAQQFPDLHSELNLSSLELGDSALYFCASSGAGTGSTDTQYFGPGTRLTVL.

By proportion, this clone is large. This chain links TRBV10-1 with TRBJ1-5; no clear D gene. Germline-derived CDR1 and CDR2 are WNHNN and SYGVQD (reference sequence). There are 13 residues in the CDR3. V shed 5 bases and J shed 5 bases, with 10 bases lying between them. The CDR3 here is CASSTGLDQPQHF. CDR3 sequence (DNA): TGCGCCAGCAGTACTGGGCTTGATCAGCCCCAGCATTTT.

The rearrangement joins TRBV28 to TRBJ1-5; D is unclear. This CDR3 spans 17 amino acids. Trimming left V 1 base short and J 1 base short, with 14 bases between. The V gene's germline CDR1 is MDHEN and CDR2 SYDVKM. CDR3 sequence: CASSLSGWGESNQPQHF. CDR3 bases: TGTGCCAGCAGTTTATCCGGTTGGGGAGAGAGCAATCAGCCCCAGCATTTT.

The V call is TRBV10-3, the J call TRBJ2-7; a possible D gene is TRBD1 (6 bases). The CDR3 totals 12 residues. Germline-derived CDR1 and CDR2 are ENHRY and SYGVKD. With 11 bases removed from V and 0 bases from J, the gap between germline ends came to 11 bases. The CDR3 region has the DNA TGTGCCTCACGACAGGCCTCCTACGAGCAGTACTTC. Its protein is CASRQASYEQYF.

Notes on this clone: The junction and the germline gene differ at one end; a read error may be behind it. The chain recombines TRBV7-3 with TRBJ2-1; 10 nucleotides align to TRBD2. There are 15 residues in the CDR3. Germline V gene lookup returns CDR1 SGHTA and CDR2 FQGTGA. CDR3 nucleotide sequence: TGTACCAGCAGCTCCGGATGGACTAGCGGAAATGAGCAGTTCTTC. It yields the protein CTSSSGWTSGNEQFF.

Concerning this clone: A much more abundant neighbour one base away suggests this may be a read error. J is TRBJ1-3 and V is TRBV18; 11 nucleotides match TRBD1. CDR1 is KGHSH and CDR2 is LQKENI in the germline V gene. The CDR3 contains 17 residues. The CDR3 DNA reads as TGTGCCAGCTCACGTGGACAGGGGGCTTCCTCTAGAAACACCATATATTTT. It encodes CASSRGQGASSRNTIYF.

The chain combines TRBV14 with TRBJ2-2; no reliable D call. V was cut by 4 bases and J by 7 bases, with 10 bases left in between. CDR1 is SGHDN and CDR2 is FVKESK in the germline V gene. The CDR3 is 13 amino acids. The CDR3 coding sequence is TGTGCCAGCAGCCGACCGGTTGGCGGGGAGCTGTTTTTT. Translated, it gives CASSRPVGGELFF. Full variable domain (remainder filled in from reference TRBV14 and TRBJ2-2): EAGVTQFPSHSVIEKGQTVTLRCDPISGHDNLYWYRRVMGKEIKFLLHFVKESKQDESGMPNNRFLAERTGGTYSTLKVQPAELEDSGVYFCASSRPVGGELFFGEGSRLTVL.

Of note for this clone: Other DNA sequences in this sample translate to the same CDR3. The chain is built from TRBV10-1 and TRBJ1-5, with D perhaps TRBD1 (6 bases). The CDR3 runs to 14 residues. Per germline, CDR1 WNHNN and CDR2 SYGVQD (reference sequence). Trimming removed 5 bases from V and 4 bases from J, with 12 bases in between. The CDR3 here is CASSPDSGNQPQHF. The CDR3 DNA follows: TGCGCCAGCAGTCCGGACAGCGGAAATCAGCCCCAGCATTTT.

Written as DNA, the CDR3 is TGTGCCAGCTCTCCCGACACGACGCGAAACACCATATATTTT. Amino acids: CASSPDTTRNTIYF. The chain recombines TRBV18 with TRBJ1-3; D call uncertain. With 6 bases removed from V and 5 bases from J, the gap between germline ends came to 14 bases. This CDR3 region has 14 residues. Germline V gene sequence: CDR1 KGHSH, CDR2 LQKENI.

The chain uses TRBV28 and TRBJ2-3, with 9 bases identical to TRBD1. The V gene's germline CDR1 is MDHEN and CDR2 SYDVKM. This CDR3 is 13 amino acids long. The CDR3 sequence: CAIRDRAADTQYF. The CDR3 DNA reads as TGTGCGATAAGGGACAGGGCAGCAGATACGCAGTATTTT.

The gene calls are TRBV5-1 and TRBJ2-1; 12 positions agree with TRBD2. Per the germline V gene, CDR1 is SGHRS and CDR2 is YFSETQ. The CDR3 extends over 14 amino acids. J was trimmed by 3 bases and V by 7 bases; bases with no gene match: 2. The DNA of the CDR3 is TGCGCCAGCGCGACTAGCGGGAGCTACAATGAGCAGTTCTTC. The encoded protein is CASATSGSYNEQFF.